Shown below are 15 T cell receptor beta chains from a single sample sequenced in a study of post-analysis software for immune sequencing data. The authors incorporated unique molecular identifiers into the TCR beta cDNA libraries. One entry per CDR3 protein, called by TCRdb with MiXCR from the PCR reads. The sample lists roughly 150,000 distinct CDR3 sequences; under 40% were seen once. The source material was blood, sampled after autologous hematopoietic stem cell transplantation. The receptor source for this set is a girl under 18 with multiple sclerosis.

The gene calls are TRBV28 and TRBJ1-1; no reliable D call. Germline-derived CDR1 and CDR2 are MDHEN and SYDVKM. V dropped 4 bases and J dropped 7 bases, with 13 bases sitting between them. This CDR3 contains 13 residues. In DNA form, the CDR3 reads TGTGCCAGCAGTTCCCCGGTGCGTAATGAAGCTTTCTTT. Translated, it gives CASSSPVRNEAFF.

This clonotype was counted at least ten times. This chain links TRBV24-1 with TRBJ2-1; D gene ambiguous. Between the trimmed V and J ends, which lost 2 bases and 0 bases, there was a span of 10 bases. Germline loops: CDR1 KGHDR, CDR2 SFDVKD. The CDR3 consists of 16 residues. This CDR3 is CATSDSMPSSYNEQFF. The CDR3 bases are TGTGCCACCAGTGATTCTATGCCTAGCTCCTACAATGAGCAGTTCTTC.

V is TRBV28 and J is TRBJ2-3; D is unresolved. This CDR3 has 13 amino acids. V was clipped by 2 bases and J by 4 bases, with 7 bases between them. Germline CDR1 and CDR2: MDHEN and SYDVKM. Here the CDR3 DNA reads TGTGCCAGCAGTTTAATTGGGGCAGATACGCAGTATTTT. This codes for CASSLIGADTQYF.

In this sample, this clonotype turned up a few times. The chain links TRBV7-8 to TRBJ2-7; weak D call: TRBD2 (6 bases). Germline V gene sequence: CDR1 SGHVS, CDR2 FQNEAQ. This CDR3 is 15 amino acids long. Trimming took off 0 bases at V and 3 bases at J, with 12 bases between the two ends. CDR3 DNA: TGTGCCAGCAGCTTAGCGGGAGGAGTACTCTACGAGCAGTACTTC. Protein product: CASSLAGGVLYEQYF. Drawing the rest from reference TRBV7-8 and TRBJ2-7, the complete variable domain is GAGVSQSPRYKVAKRGQDVALRCDPISGHVSLFWYQQALGQGPEFLTYFQNEAQLDKSGLPSDRFFAERPEGSVSTLKIQRTQQEDSAVYLCASSLAGGVLYEQYFGPGTRLTVT.

The V gene is TRBV19, the J gene TRBJ1-2; 9 bases align to TRBD1. Germline values: CDR1 LNHDA, CDR2 SQIVND (reference sequence). Trimming at V came to 11 bases and at J to 4 bases, leaving 5 bases not matched to a gene. The CDR3 is 12 residues long. In DNA, the CDR3 is TGTGCCGCCAGACAGGGGGGCTATGGCTACACCTTC. Its protein is CAARQGGYGYTF.

CDR3 sequence: CASSLRWGAAGANVLTF. The CDR3 coding sequence is TGTGCCAGCAGCTTACGGTGGGGGGCCGCTGGGGCCAACGTCCTGACTTTC. The chain joins TRBV7-2 to TRBJ2-6; possibly TRBD1 or TRBD2 for D (6 bases each). The CDR3 runs 17 residues. Trimming removed 2 bases at V and 2 bases at J, with 13 bases between. CDR1 and CDR2 from the germline V gene are SGHTA and FQGNSA.

This clonotype was detected only a few times. This sequence joins TRBV20-1 and TRBJ2-7, with TRBD1 identical over 9 bases. V shed 2 bases and J 5 bases; nucleotides not matched to a gene: 7. The CDR3 is 14 amino acids. CDR1 is DFQATT and CDR2 is SNEGSKA in the germline V gene (reference sequence). CDR3 residues: CSARPGQGYHEQYF. CDR3 nucleotides: TGCAGTGCTAGACCGGGACAGGGTTACCACGAGCAGTACTTC.

J is TRBJ2-5 and V is TRBV10-3; 10 positions agree with TRBD2. The CDR3 is 17 residues long. Germline V gene data show CDR1 as ENHRY and CDR2 as SYGVKD. Unmatched junction bases numbered 12, after V lost 6 bases and J lost 2 bases. The CDR3 protein is CAIRSGRAESGQETQYF. The CDR3 region has the DNA TGTGCCATCAGGAGCGGGAGGGCCGAATCGGGGCAAGAGACCCAGTACTTC.

CDR3 in DNA: TGTGCCACCAGCAGACAGGGGGGAACCTACAATGAGCAGTTCTTC. This encodes CATSRQGGTYNEQFF. The chain combines TRBV15 with TRBJ2-1, with D possibly being TRBD1 (7 bases). Germline V gene lookup returns CDR1 LNHNV and CDR2 YYDKDF (reference sequence). The CDR3 has 15 residues. Trimming shortened V by 2 bases and J by 2 bases, and 10 bases separated the two germline ends. Full variable domain (rest looked up from reference TRBV15 and TRBJ2-1): DAMVIQNPRYQVTQFGKPVTLSCSQTLNHNVMYWYQQKSSQAPKLLFHYYDKDFNNEADTPDNFQSRRPNTSFCFLDIRSPGLGDTAMYLCATSRQGGTYNEQFFGPGTRLTVL.

The CDR3 here is CASSPRSGSGTDTQYF. The CDR3 DNA reads TGTGCCAGCAGCCCGAGGAGCGGGAGCGGCACAGATACGCAGTATTTT. V and J are TRBV7-9 and TRBJ2-3, with TRBD2 matching over 8 bases. The germline gives CDR1 SEHNR, CDR2 FQNEAQ (reference sequence). This CDR3 contains 16 residues. Losses at the gene ends were 5 bases for V and 1 base for J; bases not matched to a gene: 8. Together with reference TRBV7-9 and TRBJ2-3, the CDR3 gives the full variable domain: DTGVSQNPRHKITKRGQNVTFRCDPISEHNRLYWYRQTLGQGPEFLTYFQNEAQLEKSRLLSDRFSAERPKGSFSTLEIQRTEQGDSAMYLCASSPRSGSGTDTQYFGPGTRLTVL.

This clonotype was picked up many times. The V and J genes are TRBV11-2 and TRBJ1-1; D is perhaps TRBD1 (6 bases). The V end was cut by 6 bases, the J end by 0 bases, with 23 bases between. There are 18 residues in the CDR3. Germline V gene data show CDR1 as SGHAT and CDR2 as FQNNGV. The CDR3 coding sequence is TGTGCCAGCAGTTACCGCCGACAGGCACGAAACATGAACACTGAAGCTTTCTTT. It specifies CASSYRRQARNMNTEAFF.

The chain has TRBV7-9 and TRBJ2-7, with 8 bases matching TRBD2. V gave up 5 bases and J gave up 4 bases; unmatched junction bases: 10. The CDR3 spans 15 residues. Germline V gene data show CDR1 as SEHNR and CDR2 as FQNEAQ (reference sequence). The CDR3 coding sequence is TGTGCCAGCAGCGGTCCGACTAGCGTCTTATACGAGCAGTACTTC. It translates to CASSGPTSVLYEQYF. The full variable domain, in which reference TRBV7-9 and TRBJ2-7 provide the parts outside the CDR3, is DTGVSQNPRHKITKRGQNVTFRCDPISEHNRLYWYRQTLGQGPEFLTYFQNEAQLEKSRLLSDRFSAERPKGSFSTLEIQRTEQGDSAMYLCASSGPTSVLYEQYFGPGTRLTVT.

There are a few counts of this clonotype. The CDR3 reads CAISESQRTLELFF. As DNA, the CDR3 is TGTGCCATCAGTGAGTCGCAGAGGACTTTGGAGCTGTTTTTT. The chain joins TRBV10-3 to TRBJ2-2; a possible D gene is TRBD2 (5 bases). The CDR3 runs 14 residues. Germline CDR1 is ENHRY and CDR2 is SYGVKD. Trimming shortened V by 0 bases and J by 10 bases, and 12 bases separated the two germline ends.

This chain connects TRBV5-6 to TRBJ2-7; 7 bases are a match to TRBD2. The CDR3 has 19 amino acids. CDR1 is SGHDT, CDR2 YYEEEE, per germline. V shed 4 bases and J 2 bases; nucleotides not matched to a gene: 21. The CDR3 DNA follows: TGTGCCAGCAGCCCGACCCCGGCGGCAACCGGGACTATCGCCTACGAGCAGTACTTC. This encodes CASSPTPAATGTIAYEQYF.

This clonotype was recorded a few times. The chain is built from TRBV7-9 and TRBJ2-4; D possibly corresponds to TRBD2 (5 bases). With 1 base removed from V and 3 bases from J, the gap between germline ends came to 7 bases. The CDR3 spans 14 residues. The germline CDR1 and CDR2 sequences are SEHNR and FQNEAQ (reference sequence). CDR3 sequence reads: CASSLVGSKNIQYF. CDR3 coding DNA: TGTGCCAGCAGCTTAGTGGGGAGCAAAAACATTCAGTACTTC.